Below are 18 T cell receptor beta chains sequenced from a single sample in a study of regulatory T cells in long-lasting Graves disease. CDR3 regions were amplified by Arm-PCR using iRepertoire HTBI primers to build TCR beta libraries. TCRdb used MiXCR to reprocess the multiplex PCR reads, holding one entry per CDR3 protein. The sample comprises roughly 350,000 distinct CDR3 sequences, over 15% of which are singletons, and just under 30% rests with the top ten. The time point denotes: newly diagnosed GD, antithyroid drugs for less than 3 months. RNA extracted from PBMCs served as the sequencing template. The same data also went into a second study, on T cells in Graves' hyperthyroidism and ophthalmopathy.

The source was peripheral blood mononuclear cells (PBMCs), collected at new diagnosis, from a patient treated with antithyroid drugs. The receptors were sampled from a man aged 40-55 years with Graves disease.

The CDR3 is CASSLMVGTDTQYF. CDR3 in DNA: TGTGCCAGCAGTTTAATGGTTGGCACAGATACGCAGTATTTT. The chain recombines TRBV12-3 or TRBV12-4 with TRBJ2-3; D call uncertain. Between the trimmed V and J ends, which lost 2 bases and 1 base, there was a span of 7 bases. The CDR3 is 14 amino acids.

This clonotype was seen many times. The gene calls are TRBV7-3 and TRBJ2-1; TRBD2 matches at 11 bases. V trimming: 5 bases; J trimming: 7 bases; junction bases outside the gene matches: 7. This CDR3 contains 15 residues. Per the germline V gene, CDR1 is SGHTA and CDR2 is FQGTGA. The CDR3 reads CASSPSGGPPNEQFF. In nucleotides, the CDR3 is TGTGCCAGCAGCCCTAGCGGGGGGCCACCGAATGAGCAGTTCTTC.

There are many counts of this clonotype. This sequence joins TRBV12-3 or TRBV12-4 and TRBJ2-3; D unclear. This CDR3 has 16 residues. Trimming took 5 bases from V and 0 from J, leaving 15 bases between them. The CDR3 loop reads CASSLSGSGSTDTQYF. As DNA, the CDR3 is TGTGCCAGCAGTCTATCGGGCTCTGGAAGCACAGATACGCAGTATTTT.

This clonotype was detected a few times. Only one base separates this from a far larger clonotype, so it likely reflects a read error. The chain couples TRBV7-9 to TRBJ2-7; D gene ambiguous. Germline CDR1 is SEHNR and CDR2 is FQNEAQ (reference sequence). Deletions cut 4 bases from V and 5 bases from J, with 18 bases between. This CDR3 spans 15 amino acids. CDR3 region: CASSSGGFSTHEQYF. CDR3 coding DNA: TGTGCCAGCAGCTCGGGCGGATTCTCCACCCACGAGCAGTACTTC.

This clonotype showed up just a few times. Since a much larger clone is just one base distant, this may be a read error. The chain combines TRBV6-6 with TRBJ2-7; 13 bases map to TRBD2. The CDR3 loop spans 15 amino acids. Germline V gene lookup returns CDR1 MNHNY and CDR2 SVGAGI (reference sequence). The CDR3 DNA sequence: TGTGCCGGCAGTTACTCGACTAGCGGGGGGTACGAGCAGTACTTC. Residues: CAGSYSTSGGYEQYF.

There are many counts of this clonotype. The chain has TRBV6-1 and TRBJ2-1; no clear D. Deletions cut 4 bases from V and 5 bases from J, with 9 bases between. CDR1 is MNHNS and CDR2 is SASEGT in the germline V gene. The CDR3 contains 13 residues. The CDR3, as DNA: TGTGCCAGCAGTGCCTCCGGTCACAATGAGCAGTTCTTC. This sequence encodes CASSASGHNEQFF.

The chain is built from TRBV4-1 and TRBJ2-2; TRBD1 agrees at 10 bases. Germline V gene sequence: CDR1 MGHRA, CDR2 YSYEKL. The ends lost 0 bases at V and 0 bases at J; junction bases unmatched: 7. This CDR3 contains 19 residues. The CDR3 here is CASSQERAGQGANTGELFF. The CDR3 bases are TGCGCCAGCAGCCAAGAGAGGGCCGGACAGGGGGCGAACACCGGGGAGCTGTTTTTT.

This clonotype was picked up many times. This chain connects TRBV7-6 to TRBJ2-7; 8 bases align to TRBD1. The length of the CDR3 is 15 residues. Germline V gives CDR1 SGHVS, CDR2 FNYEAQ. After removal of 0 bases from V and 5 bases from J, the junction contained 6 bases not matched to a gene. The CDR3 reads CASSLAGQGAHEQYF. CDR3 sequence (DNA): TGTGCCAGCAGCTTAGCGGGGCAGGGGGCTCACGAGCAGTACTTC. Full variable domain (remainder filled in from reference TRBV7-6 and TRBJ2-7): GAGVSQSPRYKVTKRGQDVALRCDPISGHVSLYWYRQALGQGPEFLTYFNYEAQQDKSGLPNDRFSAERPEGSISTLTIQRTEQRDSAMYRCASSLAGQGAHEQYFGPGTRLTVT.

The chain has TRBV28 and TRBJ1-2, with 8 nucleotides matching TRBD1. Germline V gene sequence: CDR1 MDHEN, CDR2 SYDVKM. Losses at the gene ends were 5 bases for V and 4 bases for J; bases not matched to a gene: 6. CDR3 length equals 14 residues. The CDR3 here is CASSTSGGIYGYTF. The CDR3, as DNA: TGTGCCAGCAGTACGTCAGGGGGCATCTATGGCTACACCTTC.

V usage is TRBV10-3 and J usage is TRBJ2-5; D may be TRBD1 or TRBD2 (6 bases each). CDR1 is ENHRY, CDR2 SYGVKD, per germline. V was pared by 3 bases and J by 4 bases, with 18 bases between. CDR3 length equals 16 residues. CDR3 loop: CAISDSRGDQPETQYF. DNA of the CDR3: TGTGCCATCAGTGACTCGAGGGGGGATCAACCAGAGACCCAGTACTTC.

The sample holds many counts of this clonotype. The V and J genes are TRBV20-1 and TRBJ2-5; D not certain. The ends were cut back, 0 bases at V and 1 base at J, with 9 bases in the middle. Per germline, CDR1 DFQATT and CDR2 SNEGSKA (reference sequence). The length of the CDR3 is 14 residues. Here the CDR3 reads CSARDTRTQETQYF. Written as DNA, the CDR3 is TGCAGTGCTAGAGATACGAGAACCCAAGAGACCCAGTACTTC.

CDR3 DNA: TGTGCCAGCAGCTTTAGTCGACAGGCTAATGAAAAACTGTTTTTT. It specifies CASSFSRQANEKLFF. This rearrangement joins TRBV5-8 to TRBJ1-4; possible D gene TRBD1, 6 bases. The germline CDR1 and CDR2 sequences are SGHTS and YDEGEE. The CDR3 covers 15 residues. V gave up 2 bases and J gave up 3 bases, with 11 bases separating them.

CDR3 protein: CAISVGRQPQHF. CDR3 in DNA: TGTGCCATCAGTGTGGGGCGGCAGCCCCAGCATTTT. The chain combines TRBV10-3 with TRBJ1-5, with D perhaps matching TRBD1 (5 bases). Between the trimmed V and J ends, which lost 4 bases and 7 bases, there was a span of 8 bases. The germline V gene has CDR1 ENHRY and CDR2 SYGVKD. The CDR3 is 12 amino acids.

This clonotype was counted ten times or more. This rearrangement joins TRBV28 to TRBJ1-4, with 7 bases identical to TRBD1. The germline gives CDR1 MDHEN, CDR2 SYDVKM. The CDR3 length is 15 residues. V shed 2 bases and J 8 bases; nucleotides not matched to a gene: 8. The CDR3 loop reads CASSLAQTGREKLFF. As DNA, the CDR3 is TGTGCCAGCAGTTTAGCCCAGACAGGGAGGGAAAAACTGTTTTTT.

In this sample, this clonotype turned up many times. The chain is built from TRBV29-1 and TRBJ1-4; a weak D match, TRBD1 (5 bases). CDR3 length: 15 amino acids. CDR1 SQVTM and CDR2 ANQGSEA come from the germline V gene. Deletions cut 1 base from V and 3 bases from J, with 12 bases between. The CDR3 DNA sequence: TGCAGCGTTGAAGTAACTCGGGGACCTAATGAAAAACTGTTTTTT. Translating gives CSVEVTRGPNEKLFF.

This clonotype was seen a handful of times. V and J are TRBV6-2 or TRBV6-3 and TRBJ2-1; 7 bases align to TRBD1. The CDR3 length is 15 residues. Germline V gene data show CDR1 as MNHEY and CDR2 as SVGEGT. V lost 4 bases to trimming and J lost 4 bases; unmatched junction nucleotides: 7. This CDR3 is CASSFWTGRYNEQFF. Written as DNA, the CDR3 is TGTGCCAGCAGTTTTTGGACAGGAAGGTACAATGAGCAGTTCTTC.

This clonotype was seen only a few times. The rearrangement links TRBV4-1 to TRBJ1-6, with D hard to call. Trimming removed 1 base at V and 7 bases at J, with 14 bases between. The CDR3 contains 16 residues. Looked up from germline, CDR1 is MGHRA and CDR2 is YSYEKL. The CDR3 DNA reads as TGCGCCAGCAGCCAAGTAGGGTATGCCAGGAATTCACCCCTCCACTTT. It codes for CASSQVGYARNSPLHF.

This chain joins TRBV2 and TRBJ2-5, with 7 nucleotides matching TRBD1. The CDR3 is 14 residues long. The germline CDR1 and CDR2 sequences are SNHLY and FYNNEI. J gave up 4 bases and V 5 bases, and 7 bases lay outside the gene matches. CDR3: CASSTTGEGETQYF. In nucleotides, the CDR3 is TGTGCCAGCAGTACAACAGGGGAAGGAGAGACCCAGTACTTC. Looking up the rest from reference TRBV2 and TRBJ2-5 gives the full variable domain: EPEVTQTPSHQVTQMGQEVILRCVPISNHLYFYWYRQILGQKVEFLVSFYNNEISEKSEIFDDQFSVERPDGSNFTLKIRSTKLEDSAMYFCASSTTGEGETQYFGPGTRLLVL.